This T cell receptor beta chain was profiled in a study of OX40 agonist ivuxolimab in advanced cancers. Background on the study: An anti-OX40 (CD134) antibody with agonistic activity, ivuxolimab, was administered to patients. Hepatocellular carcinoma, melanoma, renal cell or head and neck cancer was diagnosed in the dose-escalation patients. Having had anti-PD-1, anti-PD-L1 or anti-CTLA-4 therapy before was allowed, and roughly 39% had some.

Autoimmune disease history or systemic immunosuppression led to patient exclusion. Trimming at V came to 4 bases and at J to 16 bases, leaving 9 bases not matched to a gene. CDR3 length: 12 residues. The germline CDR1 and CDR2 sequences are SGHTA and FQGTGA. The data were produced by immunoSEQ multiplex PCR, yet TCRdb's version contains in-frame clones alone and is incomplete. Among 2,000 to 2,500 clones listed, 60% to 75% were seen once. The starting material was CD4+ or CD8+ T cells sorted from blood, obtained in a trial of the OX40 agonist ivuxolimab. The sequence was collected from an adult with an advanced solid tumor such as melanoma, head and neck, liver or kidney cancer. The genes are TRBV7-3 and TRBJ1-4; 7 bases match TRBD1. The CDR3, as DNA: TGTGCCAGCAGCTGGGGACGACAGGGTCCGTTTTTT. Its protein product is CASSWGRQGPFF.